A single sample is the source of the 20 T cell receptor beta chains below, sequenced in a study of T cells in tuberculosis. Only in-frame clones appear in the TCRdb table, and some are missing; sequencing was by immunoSEQ multiplex PCR. The sample lists over 40,000 clones; 95% were seen once. Sequenced input: PBMCs. These receptors all come from a donor between 10 and 35 years old with latent tuberculosis or without tuberculosis infection.

J is TRBJ1-5 and V is TRBV6-1; 8 bases are shared with TRBD1. The CDR3 length is 14 residues. J gave up 6 bases and V 6 bases, and 7 bases lay outside the gene matches. Germline CDR1 MNHNS, CDR2 SASEGT. The CDR3 loop is CASSKRQGSQPQHF. The CDR3 DNA follows: TGTGCCAGCAGCAAAAGACAGGGGAGTCAGCCCCAGCATTTT.

The chain has TRBV30 and TRBJ2-7; D not resolved. In germline, CDR1 is GTSNPN, CDR2 SVGIG (reference sequence). The CDR3 loop spans 12 amino acids. V was trimmed by 0 bases and J by 1 base, leaving 4 bases between them. CDR3 loop: CAWSVQSYEQYF. The CDR3 DNA follows: TGTGCCTGGAGTGTACAGTCCTACGAGCAGTACTTC. Looking up the rest from reference TRBV30 and TRBJ2-7 gives the full variable domain: SQTIHQWPATLVQPVGSPLSLECTVEGTSNPNLYWYRQAAGRGLQLLFYSVGIGQISSEVPQNLSASRPQDRQFILSSKKLLLSDSGFYLCAWSVQSYEQYFGPGTRLTVT.

The chain is built from TRBV4-1 and TRBJ1-1; tentative D call: TRBD1 (5 bases). This CDR3 has 14 residues. From germline, CDR1 is MGHRA and CDR2 YSYEKL. Trimming shortened V by 3 bases and J by 11 bases, and 19 bases separated the two germline ends. Here the CDR3 reads CASSQLGAVGEAFF. CDR3 DNA: TGCGCCAGCAGCCAGTTAGGGGCAGTGGGCGAGGCTTTCTTT.

The chain is built from TRBV5-4 and TRBJ1-1; no clear D. The germline CDR1 and CDR2 sequences are SGHNT and YYREEE (reference sequence). There are 16 residues in the CDR3. Trimming removed 0 bases at V and 5 bases at J, with 17 bases between. The CDR3 nucleotides are TGTGCCAGCAGCTTGGAGCAAGGCAGCCTGAGGACTGAAGCTTTCTTT. This gives the protein CASSLEQGSLRTEAFF.

The chain uses TRBV27 and TRBJ1-2; 9 nucleotides agree with TRBD1. This CDR3 contains 14 residues. V trimming: 6 bases; J trimming: 2 bases; junction bases outside the gene matches: 4. CDR1 is MNHEY, CDR2 SMNVEV, per germline (reference sequence). The CDR3 is CASRGQGKNYGYTF. The CDR3 nucleotides are TGTGCCAGCAGAGGACAGGGGAAAAACTATGGCTACACCTTC.

This chain uses TRBV5-4 with TRBJ1-6; maybe TRBD1 (5 bases). The CDR3 totals 14 residues. CDR1 and CDR2 from the germline V gene are SGHNT and YYREEE (reference sequence). Deletions cut 0 bases from V and 7 bases from J, with 8 bases between. DNA for the CDR3: TGTGCCAGCAGCTTGGACAGGATGAATTCACCCCTCCACTTT. It is translated as CASSLDRMNSPLHF.

This sequence joins TRBV6-5 and TRBJ1-3; a possible D gene is TRBD1 (6 bases). Trimming stripped 4 bases from V and 1 base from J, with 8 bases between. This CDR3 spans 14 amino acids. CDR1 is MNHEY and CDR2 is SVGAGI in the germline V gene. CDR3 DNA: TGTGCCAGCAGTTCACAGGGTTCTGGAAACACCATATATTTT. The encoded protein is CASSSQGSGNTIYF.

V is TRBV25-1 and J is TRBJ2-7, with 11 bases aligning to TRBD2. Trimming at V came to 7 bases and at J to 3 bases, leaving 14 bases not matched to a gene. Germline-derived CDR1 and CDR2 are MGHDK and SYGVNS. The CDR3 consists of 17 residues. CDR3 sequence: CASTSGGLAGGHYEQYF. The CDR3 DNA is TGTGCCAGCACCTCCGGGGGGCTAGCGGGGGGCCACTACGAGCAGTACTTC.

The V gene is TRBV30, the J gene TRBJ2-7; D is ambiguous. Germline V lookup: CDR1 GTSNPN, CDR2 SVGIG (reference sequence). The CDR3 is made up of 12 amino acids. The V gene lost 2 bases and the J gene lost 7 bases, with 12 bases spanning the gap. CDR3 region: CAWSWSLREQYF. In DNA, the CDR3 is TGTGCCTGGAGTTGGTCCCTGAGGGAGCAGTACTTC.

The J gene is TRBJ2-1, the V gene TRBV18, with D tentatively TRBD1 (5 bases). Germline assignment: CDR1 KGHSH and CDR2 LQKENI. This CDR3 is built from 13 residues. The germline V and J ends were trimmed by 4 bases and 10 bases, with 14 bases remaining between them. The CDR3 DNA is TGTGCCAGCTCACAGCAGGGTTCATACGAGCAGTTCTTC. Its protein product is CASSQQGSYEQFF.

This clone was seen a single time. The chain carries TRBV5-1 and TRBJ1-6; tentatively, D is TRBD1 (6 bases). Germline V gene data show CDR1 as SGHRS and CDR2 as YFSETQ. V was cut by 3 bases and J by 5 bases, with 15 bases left in between. This CDR3 contains 16 residues. The CDR3 is CASSSSWDIDNSPLHF. CDR3 DNA sequence: TGCGCCAGCAGCTCGTCCTGGGACATAGATAATTCACCCCTCCACTTT. Based on the CDR3 plus reference TRBV5-1 and TRBJ1-6, the full variable domain is KAGVTQTPRYLIKTRGQQVTLSCSPISGHRSVSWYQQTPGQGLQFLFEYFSETQRNKGNFPGRFSGRQFSNSRSEMNVSTLELGDSALYLCASSSSWDIDNSPLHFGNGTRLTVT.

The V and J genes are TRBV5-6 and TRBJ2-1; 9 nucleotides align to TRBD1. This CDR3 spans 16 amino acids. Per the germline V gene, CDR1 is SGHDT and CDR2 is YYEEEE. Unmatched junction bases numbered 12, after V lost 4 bases and J lost 7 bases. Here the CDR3 reads CASSLWTGTGRNEQFF. Written as DNA, the CDR3 is TGTGCCAGCAGCCTTTGGACCGGGACAGGGCGTAATGAGCAGTTCTTC.

V and J are TRBV29-1 and TRBJ1-1; unclear D gene. Germline CDR1 is SQVTM and CDR2 is ANQGSEA. This CDR3 has 12 amino acids. V lost 6 bases, J lost 8 bases, and 16 bases lay in between. The CDR3, as DNA: TGCAGCGTCCATCCGAGGAGCGGGGAAGCTTTCTTT. Its protein is CSVHPRSGEAFF.

This clone has a handful of counts. The V and J genes are TRBV7-9 and TRBJ1-4, with 8 bases fitting TRBD1. Per the germline V gene, CDR1 is SEHNR and CDR2 is FQNEAQ (reference sequence). The CDR3 loop spans 15 amino acids. Trimming removed 4 bases from V and 6 bases from J; junction bases left unmatched: 7. DNA for the CDR3: TGTGCCAGCAGCTCCCCAGGGACAGGAGATGAAAAACTGTTTTTT. Its translation is CASSSPGTGDEKLFF.

V is TRBV2 and J is TRBJ2-1; the D is unclear. This CDR3 has 13 amino acids. V was shortened by 4 bases and J by 4 bases, with 8 bases between the two germline ends. From germline, CDR1 is SNHLY and CDR2 FYNNEI. The CDR3 DNA follows: TGTGCCAGCAGTGTAACTCCTTACAATGAGCAGTTCTTC. It codes for CASSVTPYNEQFF.

J is TRBJ1-2 and V is TRBV5-1, with 9 bases fitting TRBD1. Trimming at V came to 8 bases and at J to 8 bases, leaving 10 bases not matched to a gene. Germline-derived CDR1 and CDR2 are SGHRS and YFSETQ. This CDR3 has 13 residues. CDR3 amino acids: CASGTGGVFGYTF. For the CDR3, the DNA is TGCGCCAGTGGAACAGGGGGCGTCTTCGGCTACACCTTC.

The chain combines TRBV5-4 with TRBJ1-1; D unclear. The CDR3 sequence is 17 residues long. V lost 0 bases to trimming and J lost 1 base, with 16 bases between them. Germline V lookup: CDR1 SGHNT, CDR2 YYREEE (reference sequence). CDR3 sequence reads: CASSLGSLPKTNTEAFF. In DNA form, the CDR3 reads TGTGCCAGCAGCTTGGGGTCTCTTCCTAAAACGAACACTGAAGCTTTCTTT.

The rearrangement uses TRBV27 and TRBJ1-2, with TRBD1 as a possible D gene (6 bases). Germline CDR1 reads MNHEY; CDR2 reads SMNVEV (reference sequence). Trimming removed 2 bases from V and 2 bases from J, with 15 bases in between. The CDR3 runs to 16 residues. CDR3 nucleotide sequence: TGTGCCAGCAGTTTAAAAACGACCACAGGGAACTATGGCTACACCTTC. Protein: CASSLKTTTGNYGYTF.

The chain recombines TRBV4-1 with TRBJ2-5, with 8 bases identical to TRBD1. There are 16 residues in the CDR3. V trimming: 5 bases; J trimming: 0 bases; junction bases outside the gene matches: 8. The V gene's germline CDR1 is MGHRA and CDR2 YSYEKL. The CDR3 loop is CASSARTGTNQETQYF. The DNA of the CDR3 is TGCGCCAGCAGCGCGCGGACAGGGACGAACCAAGAGACCCAGTACTTC.

V usage is TRBV5-4 and J usage is TRBJ2-3; D is uncertain. This CDR3 is 14 amino acids long. The germline V gene has CDR1 SGHNT and CDR2 YYREEE (reference sequence). V was shortened by 4 bases and J by 3 bases, with 12 bases between the two germline ends. CDR3 coding DNA: TGTGCCAGCAGCCCGGGTTCGAATACAGATACGCAGTATTTT. It codes for CASSPGSNTDTQYF. The full variable domain, in which reference TRBV5-4 and TRBJ2-3 provide the parts outside the CDR3, is ETGVTQSPTHLIKTRGQQVTLRCSSQSGHNTVSWYQQALGQGPQFIFQYYREEENGRGNFPPRFSGLQFPNYSSELNVNALELDDSALYLCASSPGSNTDTQYFGPGTRLTVL.